These T cell receptor beta chains were read from a single sample in a study of beta chain features in type 1 diabetes. This table comes from immunoSEQ multiplex PCR, and its TCRdb copy is limited to in-frame clones, with some not included. The data show under 500,000 clones, approximately 28% seen once. The sample consisted of naive CD4+ T cells from blood. The receptors were sampled from a man in his late teens or twenties in good health. CDR3s include the opening cysteine and the closing phenylalanine or tryptophan. The order of the fields is CDR3 protein, CDR3 DNA, CDR3 length, D gene, clone size, J gene, V gene. D genes are given only for firm matches. Clone size is given for some rows only: seen once, a few or many times, or a class if the clone is expanded.

CASSLVAGAGYNEQFF,TGTGCCAGCAGCTTAGTTGCGGGAGCGGGGTACAATGAGCAGTTCTTC,16,TRBD2,.,TRBJ2-1,TRBV7-2
CASSNLAISSYNEQFF,TGTGCCAGTAGTAATTTGGCTATTAGCTCCTACAATGAGCAGTTCTTC,16,.,.,TRBJ2-1,TRBV27
CASSAITGTDFSYNEQFF,TGTGCCAGTAGTGCGATTACGGGGACCGACTTCTCCTACAATGAGCAGTTCTTC,18,.,.,TRBJ2-1,TRBV19
CASSPGQGLIYEQYF,TGTGCCAGCAGCCCTGGACAGGGACTTATCTACGAGCAGTACTTC,15,TRBD1,once,TRBJ2-7,TRBV14
CASSRTSEQFF,TGTGCCAGCAGCCGGACCTCTGAGCAGTTCTTC,11,.,.,TRBJ2-1,TRBV7-8
CASRDRGPPGNEQFF,TGTGCCAGCAGGGACAGGGGGCCTCCAGGCAATGAGCAGTTCTTC,15,TRBD1,.,TRBJ2-1,TRBV2
CASSTRLDYTGELFF,TGTGCCAGCAGCACCCGACTAGATTACACCGGGGAGCTGTTTTTT,15,.,few,TRBJ2-2,TRBV7-2
CASSPGLAGDAEQYF,TGCGCCAGCAGCCCAGGACTAGCGGGAGACGCCGAGCAGTACTTC,15,TRBD2,few,TRBJ2-7,TRBV5-1
CATSRDGWGAEKLFF,TGTGCCACCAGCAGAGATGGGTGGGGAGCGGAAAAACTGTTTTTT,15,.,few,TRBJ1-4,TRBV15
CAWSLLGQAYEQYF,TGTGCCTGGAGCCTACTGGGACAGGCTTACGAGCAGTACTTC,14,TRBD1,.,TRBJ2-7,TRBV30
CSVEPAGRTDTQYF,TGCAGCGTTGAACCAGCGGGACGCACAGATACGCAGTATTTT,14,TRBD2,.,TRBJ2-3,TRBV29-1
CASSDDLAGELFF,TGTGCCAGCAGTGACGATCTAGCCGGGGAGCTGTTTTTT,13,.,.,TRBJ2-2,TRBV25-1
CASSPSAARETQYF,TGTGCCAGCAGTCCCTCGGCTGCAAGGGAGACCCAGTACTTC,14,.,few,TRBJ2-5,TRBV27
CASSYTPGYEQYF,TGTGCCAGCAGTTATACCCCGGGCTACGAGCAGTACTTC,13,.,.,TRBJ2-7,TRBV2
CAWSGDRGLEQYF,TGTGCCTGGAGTGGGGACAGGGGGCTTGAGCAGTACTTC,13,TRBD1,.,TRBJ2-7,TRBV30
CASSLGGRAFYNEQFF,TGTGCCAGCAGCTTAGGTGGGAGGGCCTTCTACAATGAGCAGTTCTTC,16,TRBD2,.,TRBJ2-1,TRBV7-9
CAWIDRRVRRLTEAFF,TGTGCCTGGATAGACAGGCGAGTCCGTAGGTTGACTGAAGCTTTCTTT,16,.,.,TRBJ1-1,TRBV30
CASTRFGTRQSDTQYF,TGTGCCAGCACCAGATTCGGGACTAGGCAATCAGATACGCAGTATTTT,16,TRBD2,.,TRBJ2-3,TRBV11-2
CASSQSGRYEQYF,TGTGCCAGCAGCCAAAGCGGGCGGTACGAGCAGTACTTC,13,.,.,TRBJ2-7,TRBV4-2
CASSPLSGTVNEKLFF,TGTGCCAGCTCACCACTTTCCGGGACAGTTAATGAAAAACTGTTTTTT,16,TRBD1,.,TRBJ1-4,TRBV18
CASTSTQGLGSQYF,TGTGCCAGCACTTCTACACAGGGGTTAGGCTCGCAGTATTTT,14,TRBD1,few,TRBJ2-3,TRBV28
CASSPLFGGAYEQYF,TGTGCCAGCAGCCCTTTGTTCGGGGGGGCCTACGAGCAGTACTTC,15,TRBD2,.,TRBJ2-7,TRBV4-2
CSVGQGVSSYNEQFF,TGCAGCGTTGGACAGGGGGTAAGCTCCTACAATGAGCAGTTCTTC,15,TRBD1,few,TRBJ2-1,TRBV29-1
CASSQAAKRAKNIQYF,TGTGCCAGCAGCCAAGCCGCCAAGAGGGCCAAAAACATTCAGTACTTC,16,.,.,TRBJ2-4,TRBV4-2
CAWSQRGGGTEAFF,TGTGCCTGGAGTCAGCGGGGAGGGGGTACTGAAGCTTTCTTT,14,.,.,TRBJ1-1,TRBV30
CSVEGGRGRVYNEQFF,TGCAGCGTTGAAGGAGGTCGCGGGAGGGTCTACAATGAGCAGTTCTTC,16,TRBD2,few,TRBJ2-1,TRBV29-1
CASSQAWGQGETQYF,TGTGCCAGCAGCCAGGCCTGGGGACAGGGAGAGACCCAGTACTTC,15,TRBD1,.,TRBJ2-5,TRBV14
CAWKTGVPTGELFF,TGTGCCTGGAAGACAGGCGTTCCGACCGGGGAGCTGTTTTTT,14,.,.,TRBJ2-2,TRBV30
CASSNDATGSRETQYF,TGTGCCAGTAGTAACGATGCGACAGGGTCCCGGGAGACCCAGTACTTC,16,TRBD1,.,TRBJ2-5,TRBV19
CASSSWTSGRAYEQFF,TGTGCCAGCAGCTCCTGGACTAGCGGGAGGGCCTATGAGCAGTTCTTC,16,TRBD2,.,TRBJ2-1,TRBV7-2
CATSRDRQYEAFF,TGTGCCACCAGCAGAGATCGGCAGTACGAAGCTTTCTTT,13,.,few,TRBJ1-1,TRBV15
CAWSPRGMYSNQPQHF,TGTGCCTGGAGTCCCAGGGGGATGTATAGCAATCAGCCCCAGCATTTT,16,TRBD1,few,TRBJ1-5,TRBV30
CASSLGLSGDTYEQYF,TGTGCCAGCAGCTTAGGCTTAAGCGGGGACACCTACGAGCAGTACTTC,16,.,.,TRBJ2-7,TRBV7-8
CAISESGEETQYF,TGTGCCATCAGTGAGTCCGGAGAGGAGACCCAGTACTTC,13,.,.,TRBJ2-5,TRBV10-3
CASRADRGLDEQYF,TGTGCCAGCAGAGCTGACAGGGGGCTTGACGAGCAGTACTTC,14,TRBD1,.,TRBJ2-7,TRBV7-9
CSVEVGAPLYEQYF,TGCAGCGTTGAAGTGGGAGCCCCTCTCTACGAGCAGTACTTC,14,.,once,TRBJ2-7,TRBV29-1
CSVETDGNNEQFF,TGCAGCGTTGAAACTGACGGAAACAATGAGCAGTTCTTC,13,.,.,TRBJ2-1,TRBV29-1
CASSPHPGGANVLTF,TGTGCCAGCAGCCCCCATCCCGGTGGGGCCAACGTCCTGACTTTC,15,.,.,TRBJ2-6,TRBV5-6
CASSPYTGELFF,TGTGCCAGCAGCCCCTACACCGGGGAGCTGTTTTTT,12,.,.,TRBJ2-2,TRBV7-2
CASRFRGADTEAFF,TGTGCCAGCAGGTTTCGGGGGGCGGACACTGAAGCTTTCTTT,14,.,.,TRBJ1-1,TRBV7-2
CASSAEETQYF,TGTGCCAGCAGCGCCGAAGAGACCCAGTACTTC,11,.,once,TRBJ2-5,TRBV9
CSVEARDVYYNEQFF,TGCAGCGTTGAGGCCCGGGACGTATACTACAATGAGCAGTTCTTC,15,.,.,TRBJ2-1,TRBV29-1
CASSISPDREQYF,TGTGCCAGTAGTATAAGCCCCGACCGCGAGCAGTACTTC,13,.,.,TRBJ2-7,TRBV19
CASSEGGRLTGELFF,TGTGCCAGCAGTGAAGGAGGTCGTCTTACCGGGGAGCTGTTTTTT,15,.,.,TRBJ2-2,TRBV6-1